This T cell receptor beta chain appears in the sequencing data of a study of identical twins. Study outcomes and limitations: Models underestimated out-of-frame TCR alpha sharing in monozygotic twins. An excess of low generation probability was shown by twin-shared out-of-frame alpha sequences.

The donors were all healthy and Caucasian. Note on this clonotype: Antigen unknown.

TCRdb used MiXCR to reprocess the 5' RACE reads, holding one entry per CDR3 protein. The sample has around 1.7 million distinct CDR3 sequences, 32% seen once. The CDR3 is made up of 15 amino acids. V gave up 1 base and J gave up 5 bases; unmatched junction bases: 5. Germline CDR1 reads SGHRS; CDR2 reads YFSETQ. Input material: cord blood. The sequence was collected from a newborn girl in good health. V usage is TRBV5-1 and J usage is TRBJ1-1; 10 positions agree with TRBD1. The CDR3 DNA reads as TGCGCCAGCAGCTTGCTTGGACAGGGGGAGACTGAAGCTTTCTTT. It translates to CASSLLGQGETEAFF.